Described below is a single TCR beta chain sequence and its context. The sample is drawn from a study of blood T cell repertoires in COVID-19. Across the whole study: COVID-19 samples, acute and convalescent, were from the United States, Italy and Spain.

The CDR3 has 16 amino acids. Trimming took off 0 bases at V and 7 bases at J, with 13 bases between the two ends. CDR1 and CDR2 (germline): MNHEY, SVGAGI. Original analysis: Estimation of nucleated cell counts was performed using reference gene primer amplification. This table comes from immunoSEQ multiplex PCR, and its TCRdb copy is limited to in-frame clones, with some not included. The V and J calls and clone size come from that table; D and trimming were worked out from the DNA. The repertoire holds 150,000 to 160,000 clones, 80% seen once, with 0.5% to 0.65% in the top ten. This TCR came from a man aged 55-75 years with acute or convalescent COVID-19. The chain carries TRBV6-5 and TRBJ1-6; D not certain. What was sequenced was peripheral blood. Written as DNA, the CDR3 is TGTGCCAGCAGTTACTCTACTCATCCGGGAAATTCACCCCTCCACTTT. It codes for CASSYSTHPGNSPLHF.